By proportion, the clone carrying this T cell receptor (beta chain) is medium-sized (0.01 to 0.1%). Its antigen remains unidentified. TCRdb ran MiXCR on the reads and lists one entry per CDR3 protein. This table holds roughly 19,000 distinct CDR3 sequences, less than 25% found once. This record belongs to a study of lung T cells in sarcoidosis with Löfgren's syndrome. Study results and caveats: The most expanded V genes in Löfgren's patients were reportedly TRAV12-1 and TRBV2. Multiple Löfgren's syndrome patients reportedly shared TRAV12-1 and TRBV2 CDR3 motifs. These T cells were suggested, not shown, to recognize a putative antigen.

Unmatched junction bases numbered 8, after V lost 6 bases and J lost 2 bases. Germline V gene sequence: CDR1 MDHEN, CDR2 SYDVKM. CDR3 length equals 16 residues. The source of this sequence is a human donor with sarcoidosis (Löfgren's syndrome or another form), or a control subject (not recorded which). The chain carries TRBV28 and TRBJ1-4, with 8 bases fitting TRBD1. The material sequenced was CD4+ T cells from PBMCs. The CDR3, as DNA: TGTGCCAGCAGGAGCAGGGGGCGAGTGACTAATGAAAAACTGTTTTTT. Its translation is CASRSRGRVTNEKLFF. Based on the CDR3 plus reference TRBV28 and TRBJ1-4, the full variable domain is DVKVTQSSRYLVKRTGEKVFLECVQDMDHENMFWYRQDPGLGLRLIYFSYDVKMKEKGDIPEGYSVSREKKERFSLILESASTNQTSMYLCASRSRGRVTNEKLFFGSGTQLSVL.